These 32 T cell receptor beta chains share one sample of origin, sequenced in a study of T cell repertoires in cytomegalovirus infection. Their cognate antigens are unknown. MiXCR was run by TCRdb on the reads, yielding one entry per CDR3 protein. Counted here are just under 500,000 distinct CDR3 sequences, 30% to 40% occurring once; the ten biggest clones make up roughly a sixth. The sequences come from cultured PBMCs, collected from culture after CMV antigen stimulation. These receptors originate from a human donor in good health (CMV status not recorded). Some clones in this sample may be carry-over from other donors' samples.

This clonotype has ten or more counts. The chain is built from TRBV7-2 and TRBJ2-5; TRBD1 might be the D (6 bases). The CDR3 is 15 residues long. With 8 bases removed from V and 1 base from J, the gap between germline ends came to 17 bases. In germline, CDR1 is SGHTA, CDR2 FQGNSA. The CDR3, as DNA: TGTGCCAGCCGAGGACAGCTAACCACCCAAGAGACCCAGTACTTC. Translation gives CASRGQLTTQETQYF.

The chain joins TRBV14 to TRBJ2-7; 8 bases are a match to TRBD1. V trimming: 5 bases; J trimming: 6 bases; junction bases outside the gene matches: 6. CDR1 is SGHDN and CDR2 is FVKESK in the germline V gene. The CDR3 loop spans 13 amino acids. The CDR3: CASSTQGASEQYF. The CDR3 nucleotides are TGTGCCAGCAGCACTCAGGGGGCGTCCGAGCAGTACTTC.

Regarding this clonotype: One end of the junction fails to match germline, which may point to a read error. The rearrangement uses TRBV5-3 and TRBJ1-1; 11 bases agree with TRBD1. TRBV5-3 is marked as an open reading frame, function uncertain. The CDR3 is 16 amino acids. The chain's CDR3 is CASSLGGTGGNTEAFF. CDR3 DNA sequence: TGTGCCAGCAGCTTGGGGGGGACAGGGGGGAACACTGAAGCTTTCTTT.

The V call is TRBV12-3 or TRBV12-4, the J call TRBJ1-5; D is possibly TRBD1 (6 bases). This CDR3 spans 15 amino acids. V was shortened by 3 bases and J by 2 bases, with 11 bases between the two germline ends. CDR3 nucleotide sequence: TGTGCCAGCAGTTTTGAGGCAGGGGGCAATCAGCCCCAGCATTTT. Amino acid sequence: CASSFEAGGNQPQHF.

This clonotype was seen a handful of times. V is TRBV4-1 and J is TRBJ1-2; D unclear. V lost 6 bases to trimming and J lost 4 bases, with 12 bases between them. The CDR3 is made up of 13 amino acids. Germline CDR1 is MGHRA and CDR2 is YSYEKL. CDR3 DNA: TGCGCCAGCAGTCAGGACGGAGTCTATGGCTACACCTTC. Its translation is CASSQDGVYGYTF.

This clonotype was seen at least ten times. The V and J genes are TRBV7-2 and TRBJ1-1; no clear D. CDR3 length: 14 residues. Germline assignment: CDR1 SGHTA and CDR2 FQGNSA. With 2 bases removed from V and 1 base from J, the gap between germline ends came to 8 bases. The CDR3 loop reads CASSLRAANTEAFF. The CDR3 region has the DNA TGTGCCAGCAGCTTAAGGGCGGCGAACACTGAAGCTTTCTTT.

The V gene is TRBV15, the J gene TRBJ1-1; D may be TRBD1 (5 bases). This CDR3 has 18 residues. The V end lost 3 bases, the J end lost 3 bases, and 23 bases lay between the germline ends. The germline CDR1 and CDR2 sequences are LNHNV and YYDKDF (reference sequence). The CDR3, as DNA: TGTGCCACCAGCAGCACTTACTTGGTAGGCAGGGTTGACACTGAAGCTTTCTTT. It is translated as CATSSTYLVGRVDTEAFF.

As DNA, the CDR3 is TGTGCCAGCAGCTCCCCAGGGATTCAAGAAAAACTGTTTTTT. The encoded protein is CASSSPGIQEKLFF. The chain uses TRBV7-2 and TRBJ1-4, with a possible D match to TRBD1 (5 bases). CDR1 and CDR2 from the germline V gene are SGHTA and FQGNSA. The germline V and J ends were trimmed by 4 bases and 8 bases, with 14 bases remaining between them. The CDR3 is 14 residues long.

At least ten counts were recorded for this clonotype. Written as DNA, the CDR3 is TGTGCCAGCAGCGCAAGTGTGCGGCGGGATGCCACAGATACGCAGTATTTT. It encodes CASSASVRRDATDTQYF. This chain uses TRBV7-2 with TRBJ2-3, with D perhaps matching TRBD2 (6 bases). The CDR3 spans 17 residues. The V gene's germline CDR1 is SGHTA and CDR2 FQGNSA. V lost 5 bases to trimming and J lost 2 bases, with 20 bases between them.

This clonotype was seen a handful of times. The chain combines TRBV12-3 or TRBV12-4 with TRBJ2-1, with TRBD2 matching 8 bases. The CDR3 spans 14 residues. V trimming: 6 bases; J trimming: 8 bases; junction bases outside the gene matches: 9. The CDR3 protein is CASSHTSGGDEQFF. The CDR3 nucleotides are TGTGCCAGCAGCCACACTAGCGGTGGAGATGAGCAGTTCTTC.

This clonotype was seen only once. This chain connects TRBV20-1 to TRBJ2-3; the D is unclear. Germline values: CDR1 DFQATT, CDR2 SNEGSKA (reference sequence). Trimming took 6 bases from V and 3 from J, leaving 10 bases between them. CDR3 size: 12 residues. The DNA for the CDR3 is TGCAGTGCCCCGGGTGGAACAGATACGCAGTATTTT. This gives the protein CSAPGGTDTQYF.

The chain has TRBV25-1 and TRBJ2-3; TRBD1 is a possible D gene (6 bases). Between the trimmed V and J ends, which lost 5 bases and 2 bases, there was a span of 11 bases. The CDR3 extends over 14 amino acids. Germline V gene sequence: CDR1 MGHDK, CDR2 SYGVNS. The CDR3 nucleotides read TGTGCCAGCAGTCAAGGACAGTTCACAGATACGCAGTATTTT. Its translation: CASSQGQFTDTQYF.

V gene TRBV7-2 combines with J gene TRBJ1-3, with 7 bases lining up with TRBD1. This CDR3 spans 17 amino acids. V shed 5 bases, J shed 0 bases, and the junction held 10 bases outside the gene matches. Germline CDR1 reads SGHTA; CDR2 reads FQGNSA. The CDR3 nucleotides are TGTGCCAGCAGCCCGACAGGGACTACATTCTCTGGAAACACCATATATTTT. This gives the protein CASSPTGTTFSGNTIYF.

This sequence joins TRBV7-3 and TRBJ2-1; 12 bases line up with TRBD2. This CDR3 has 22 amino acids. Unmatched junction bases numbered 16, after V lost 1 base and J lost 0 bases. Looked up from germline, CDR1 is SGHTA and CDR2 is FQGTGA. The CDR3, as DNA: TGTGCCAGCAGCTTAAAGGGGCCTAGCGGGAGGGCCAAGGGGAGCTCCTACAATGAGCAGTTCTTC. Translated: CASSLKGPSGRAKGSSYNEQFF.

This clonotype has a single count. V is TRBV12-5 and J is TRBJ2-1, with 7 bases aligning to TRBD2. Germline values: CDR1 LGHNT, CDR2 FRNRAP. V was clipped by 4 bases and J by 5 bases; unmatched bases: 14. The CDR3 has 17 amino acids. CDR3 bases: TGTGCTAGTGGTTCTGACTGGAGGGAGGGCCAGCACAATGAGCAGTTCTTC. The encoded protein is CASGSDWREGQHNEQFF.

This clonotype was counted only a few times. This sequence joins TRBV6-1 and TRBJ1-1; tentative D call: TRBD1 (6 bases). Trimming took off 7 bases at V and 2 bases at J, with 14 bases between the two ends. The CDR3 consists of 14 residues. The germline gives CDR1 MNHNS, CDR2 SASEGT. In DNA form, the CDR3 reads TGTGCCAGCACCGAGAGGGGGGGCAACACTGAAGCTTTCTTT. Translation gives CASTERGGNTEAFF.

The chain joins TRBV7-2 to TRBJ2-3; 9 nucleotides align to TRBD1. Trimming removed 5 bases from V and 4 bases from J; junction bases left unmatched: 10. From germline, CDR1 is SGHTA and CDR2 FQGNSA. The CDR3 sequence is 16 residues long. Here the CDR3 reads CASSVMLGQGADTQYF. In DNA form, the CDR3 reads TGTGCCAGCAGCGTAATGTTGGGACAGGGCGCAGATACGCAGTATTTT.

This clonotype has just a few counts. The rearrangement links TRBV19 to TRBJ1-1; D might be TRBD1 (6 bases). Germline CDR1 LNHDA, CDR2 SQIVND (reference sequence). The CDR3 has 15 residues. The germline V and J ends were trimmed by 3 bases and 1 base, with 12 bases remaining between them. This CDR3 is CASSIMGARNTEAFF. DNA for the CDR3: TGTGCCAGTAGTATCATGGGGGCGCGGAACACTGAAGCTTTCTTT.

This clonotype was detected only a few times. This chain connects TRBV7-9 to TRBJ2-5, with a possible D match to TRBD1 (5 bases). The germline CDR1 and CDR2 sequences are SEHNR and FQNEAQ (reference sequence). Trimming left V 5 bases short and J 5 bases short, with 9 bases between. This CDR3 is 12 amino acids long. CDR3 protein: CASSDNRETQYF. For the CDR3, the DNA is TGTGCCAGCAGCGACAACAGGGAGACCCAGTACTTC.

V is TRBV20-1 and J is TRBJ1-5, with D tentatively TRBD1 (5 bases). The CDR3 is 15 residues long. V gave up 3 bases and J gave up 7 bases, with 19 bases separating them. Germline assignment: CDR1 DFQATT and CDR2 SNEGSKA (reference sequence). The CDR3 sequence is CSASVVAREGQPQHF. CDR3 DNA: TGCAGTGCTAGTGTAGTTGCCAGGGAAGGGCAGCCCCAGCATTTT.

The rearrangement joins TRBV28 to TRBJ2-3; tentatively, D is TRBD2 (6 bases). The V end lost 4 bases, the J end lost 5 bases, and 16 bases lay between the germline ends. In germline, CDR1 is MDHEN, CDR2 SYDVKM. The CDR3 contains 15 residues. In nucleotides, the CDR3 is TGTGCCAGCAGTTCCCCTGGGGGAGCGGGAGATACGCAGTATTTT. Its protein is CASSSPGGAGDTQYF.

The rearrangement uses TRBV28 and TRBJ1-2; TRBD1 matches at 10 bases. Germline CDR1 and CDR2: MDHEN and SYDVKM. The CDR3 loop spans 15 amino acids. The trim removed 5 bases at V and 7 bases at J, leaving 10 bases unmatched. CDR3 loop: CASSIGGQGSRGYTF. In DNA form, the CDR3 reads TGTGCCAGCAGTATAGGGGGACAGGGGTCTCGTGGCTACACCTTC.

The rearrangement joins TRBV18 to TRBJ1-2; a weak D match, TRBD1 (5 bases). The CDR3 runs to 13 residues. With 3 bases removed from V and 3 bases from J, the gap between germline ends came to 8 bases. Germline V lookup: CDR1 KGHSH, CDR2 LQKENI. Written as DNA, the CDR3 is TGTGCCAGCTCACCCTCGACAGACTATGGCTACACCTTC. It yields the protein CASSPSTDYGYTF.

This clonotype has just a few counts. This chain links TRBV6-2 or TRBV6-3 with TRBJ2-7; 9 nucleotides line up with TRBD2. V shed 0 bases and J 3 bases; nucleotides not matched to a gene: 3. This CDR3 comprises 15 residues. Germline V lookup: CDR1 MNHEY, CDR2 SVGEGT. DNA of the CDR3: TGTGCCAGCAGTTACTCAGCTAGCGGGAACTACGAGCAGTACGTC. Its translation: CASSYSASGNYEQYV.

This clonotype was detected only a few times. The chain combines TRBV7-8 with TRBJ1-1; no clear D. The CDR3 totals 15 residues. Germline V gene data show CDR1 as SGHVS and CDR2 as FQNEAQ. V lost 0 bases to trimming and J lost 0 bases, with 8 bases between them. The CDR3 sequence is CASSLAPRMNTEAFF. The CDR3 coding sequence is TGTGCCAGCAGCTTAGCTCCGAGGATGAACACTGAAGCTTTCTTT.

This clonotype came up a few times. The chain joins TRBV12-3 or TRBV12-4 to TRBJ2-2; 8 positions agree with TRBD2. The CDR3 spans 14 residues. J was trimmed by 8 bases and V by 6 bases; bases with no gene match: 8. CDR3 coding DNA: TGTGCCAGCAGGCCGGGACTAGGAATAGGGGAGCTGTTTTTT. Translating it yields CASRPGLGIGELFF.

The chain links TRBV7-2 to TRBJ1-5; 7 positions match TRBD1. CDR1 is SGHTA and CDR2 is FQGNSA in the germline V gene. The CDR3 contains 16 residues. V lost 1 base to trimming and J lost 5 bases; unmatched junction nucleotides: 8. CDR3: CASSLEARGGYQPQHF. The CDR3 DNA reads TGTGCCAGCAGCTTAGAAGCCAGGGGGGGATATCAGCCCCAGCATTTT.

The chain combines TRBV4-1 with TRBJ1-2; no definite D call. CDR1 is MGHRA and CDR2 is YSYEKL in the germline V gene. There are 13 residues in the CDR3. The ends were cut back, 1 base at V and 1 base at J, with 4 bases in the middle. CDR3 DNA sequence: TGCGCCAGCAGCCAAGTCGATAACTATGGCTACACCTTC. It is translated as CASSQVDNYGYTF.

Ten or more counts support this clonotype. V is TRBV7-3 and J is TRBJ2-4, with a possible D match to TRBD1 (6 bases). The germline V gene encodes CDR1 SGHTA and CDR2 FQGTGA. The CDR3 totals 16 residues. The V end lost 5 bases, the J end lost 0 bases, and 14 bases lay between the germline ends. CDR3 loop: CASSPGQFLAKNIQYF. The DNA for the CDR3 is TGTGCCAGCAGCCCAGGACAGTTTCTAGCCAAAAACATTCAGTACTTC. Full variable domain (outside the CDR3, taken from reference TRBV7-3 and TRBJ2-4): GAGVSQTPSNKVTEKGKYVELRCDPISGHTALYWYRQSLGQGPEFLIYFQGTGAADDSGLPNDRFFAVRPEGSVSTLKIQRTERGDSAVYLCASSPGQFLAKNIQYFGAGTRLSVL.

The chain has TRBV15 and TRBJ2-7; TRBD1 aligns across 8 bases. The germline CDR1 and CDR2 sequences are LNHNV and YYDKDF (reference sequence). V lost 2 bases to trimming and J lost 12 bases; unmatched junction nucleotides: 9. The CDR3 loop spans 13 amino acids. CDR3 protein: CATSRQQGEYGYF. The DNA for the CDR3 is TGTGCCACCAGCAGACAACAGGGGGAATATGGGTACTTC.

CDR3 amino acids: CASTTTGAGANVLTF. CDR3 DNA: TGTGCCAGCACCACCACAGGGGCTGGGGCCAACGTCCTGACTTTC. The chain links TRBV12-3 or TRBV12-4 to TRBJ2-6, with 7 bases aligning to TRBD1. This CDR3 spans 15 amino acids. Unmatched junction bases numbered 5, after V lost 7 bases and J lost 2 bases.

The chain carries TRBV12-3 or TRBV12-4 and TRBJ1-1; D unclear. This CDR3 has 12 amino acids. The V end lost 6 bases, the J end lost 1 base, and 6 bases lay between the germline ends. The CDR3 sequence: CASRWGNTEAFF. DNA of the CDR3: TGTGCCAGCAGATGGGGGAACACTGAAGCTTTCTTT.